These 27 T cell receptor beta chains came from one sample sequenced in a study of resident and recirculating memory T cells in vitiligo. Some clones are missing from TCRdb's copy, which holds only in-frame ones; the method was immunoSEQ multiplex PCR. The sample lists 39,000 or so clones, nearly 95% occurring once. The source material was blood. These receptors all come from a male donor with vitiligo.

The chain is built from TRBV6-1 and TRBJ1-3, with 8 bases fitting TRBD1. The CDR3 extends over 14 amino acids. Unmatched junction bases numbered 9, after V lost 7 bases and J lost 7 bases. Germline V CDR1 and CDR2: MNHNS, SASEGT. CDR3 DNA: TGTGCCAGCATTCGCGCAGGGGGCTGGAACACCATATATTTT. Amino acid sequence: CASIRAGGWNTIYF.

The chain uses TRBV7-8 and TRBJ1-5; 8 nucleotides agree with TRBD1. This CDR3 spans 19 amino acids. Germline values: CDR1 SGHVS, CDR2 FQNEAQ. V shed 5 bases and J 6 bases; nucleotides not matched to a gene: 21. The CDR3 DNA reads TGTGCCAGCAGCCAAGTATGGGACAGGTTCAACGGAAGGGGTCAGCCCCAGCATTTT. It is translated as CASSQVWDRFNGRGQPQHF. The full variable domain, completed using reference TRBV7-8 and TRBJ1-5, is GAGVSQSPRYKVAKRGQDVALRCDPISGHVSLFWYQQALGQGPEFLTYFQNEAQLDKSGLPSDRFFAERPEGSVSTLKIQRTQQEDSAVYLCASSQVWDRFNGRGQPQHFGDGTRLSIL.

The J gene is TRBJ2-3, the V gene TRBV7-3; D is possibly TRBD2 (7 bases). CDR1 is SGHTA, CDR2 FQGTGA, per germline. CDR3 length equals 14 residues. V was cut by 5 bases and J by 6 bases, with 15 bases left in between. CDR3 coding DNA: TGTGCCAGCAGCCAAGGGGGGGCCAGGGATACGCAGTATTTT. Translating it yields CASSQGGARDTQYF.

The chain links TRBV29-1 to TRBJ2-1; 8 nucleotides agree with TRBD1. CDR1 and CDR2 (germline): SQVTM, ANQGSEA. Trimming took 8 bases from V and 7 from J; bases not matched to a gene: 4. This CDR3 has 11 residues. In DNA, the CDR3 is TGCAGCTCCGACAGGGGTAATGAGCAGTTCTTC. Translating gives CSSDRGNEQFF.

This sequence joins TRBV13 and TRBJ1-1, with 8 positions matching TRBD1. Germline V gives CDR1 PRHDT, CDR2 FYEKMQ (reference sequence). V was pared by 5 bases and J by 3 bases, with 11 bases of the junction left unmatched. The CDR3 length is 16 residues. The CDR3 here is CASSPPGQVRDTEAFF. The CDR3 DNA is TGTGCCAGCAGCCCTCCGGGACAGGTTCGAGACACTGAAGCTTTCTTT.

The chain employs TRBV4-1 and TRBJ1-1; perhaps TRBD1 as D (6 bases). CDR3 length equals 14 residues. The germline V and J ends were trimmed by 4 bases and 7 bases, with 16 bases remaining between them. Looked up from germline, CDR1 is MGHRA and CDR2 is YSYEKL. This chain's CDR3 is CASSLRAGDGEAFF. CDR3 in DNA: TGCGCCAGCAGCCTCCGGGCAGGGGATGGTGAAGCTTTCTTT.

This clone was detected once. The V gene is TRBV5-1, the J gene TRBJ2-7, with a weak D call TRBD1 (5 bases). Trimming cost V 3 bases and J 5 bases, with 15 bases left between them. Germline loops: CDR1 SGHRS, CDR2 YFSETQ. This CDR3 has 14 amino acids. CDR3 bases: TGCGCCAGCAGCTCCCAGGGAAGTAGCAACGAGCAGTACTTC. Its translation: CASSSQGSSNEQYF.

The chain joins TRBV7-6 to TRBJ1-3; 8 positions match TRBD1. The CDR3 loop spans 15 amino acids. The V segment lost 0 bases and the J segment 8 bases; nucleotides outside the gene matches: 6. Germline values: CDR1 SGHVS, CDR2 FNYEAQ. CDR3 sequence reads: CASSLAQGGFHTIYF. The CDR3 bases are TGTGCCAGCAGCTTAGCACAGGGGGGCTTTCACACCATATATTTT. Combining the CDR3 with reference TRBV7-6 and TRBJ1-3 gives the whole variable domain GAGVSQSPRYKVTKRGQDVALRCDPISGHVSLYWYRQALGQGPEFLTYFNYEAQQDKSGLPNDRFSAERPEGSISTLTIQRTEQRDSAMYRCASSLAQGGFHTIYFGEGSWLTVV.

CDR3 protein: CASSIYTSGGSYEQYF. CDR3 coding DNA: TGTGCCAGTAGTATTTATACTAGCGGGGGTTCCTACGAGCAGTACTTC. The chain joins TRBV19 to TRBJ2-7, with 11 bases lining up with TRBD2. Trimming removed 3 bases from V and 1 base from J; junction bases left unmatched: 5. CDR1 LNHDA and CDR2 SQIVND come from the germline V gene (reference sequence). This CDR3 comprises 16 residues.

The gene calls are TRBV7-2 and TRBJ1-1; D is uncertain. Germline CDR1 is SGHTA and CDR2 is FQGNSA. The CDR3 totals 15 residues. Trimming cost V 3 bases and J 0 bases, with 11 bases left between them. Written as DNA, the CDR3 is TGTGCCAGCAGCTTTACACGGGTTATGAACACTGAAGCTTTCTTT. Translated, it gives CASSFTRVMNTEAFF.

CDR3 DNA sequence: TGTGCCAGCAGCGGAGGTCCGGGACTCAAAGCCTACGAGCAGTACTTC. This codes for CASSGGPGLKAYEQYF. The chain is built from TRBV5-6 and TRBJ2-7, with D maybe TRBD2 (6 bases). CDR1 is SGHDT and CDR2 is YYEEEE in the germline V gene. Trimming left V 4 bases short and J 2 bases short, with 19 bases between. CDR3 length: 16 residues.

This chain links TRBV7-8 with TRBJ2-7; 7 nucleotides agree with TRBD2. The V and J ends lost 5 bases and 4 bases, in that order; junction bases with no gene match: 8. This CDR3 has 14 amino acids. Germline V gene sequence: CDR1 SGHVS, CDR2 FQNEAQ. This CDR3 reads CASSPGTTFYEQYF. CDR3 in DNA: TGTGCCAGCAGCCCCGGGACTACTTTTTACGAGCAGTACTTC. The variable domain in full, with the rest retrieved from reference TRBV7-8 and TRBJ2-7, is GAGVSQSPRYKVAKRGQDVALRCDPISGHVSLFWYQQALGQGPEFLTYFQNEAQLDKSGLPSDRFFAERPEGSVSTLKIQRTQQEDSAVYLCASSPGTTFYEQYFGPGTRLTVT.

The V gene is TRBV10-3, the J gene TRBJ2-7; no firm D call. Trimming pared 6 bases from V and 1 base from J, leaving 19 bases between. The germline gives CDR1 ENHRY, CDR2 SYGVKD. This CDR3 has 16 amino acids. The CDR3 is CAIRRSYAGQSYEQYF. The CDR3 nucleotides read TGTGCCATCAGGCGCTCGTATGCTGGGCAGTCCTACGAGCAGTACTTC.

The chain links TRBV27 to TRBJ2-3, with a weak D call TRBD1 (7 bases). This CDR3 has 16 residues. Trimming shortened V by 5 bases and J by 1 base, and 16 bases separated the two germline ends. Germline V gene sequence: CDR1 MNHEY, CDR2 SMNVEV (reference sequence). The CDR3 here is CASSPRTRGGTDTQYF. The CDR3 bases are TGTGCCAGCAGTCCCCGGACCAGGGGGGGCACAGATACGCAGTATTTT.

The rearrangement uses TRBV2 and TRBJ1-2; TRBD1 aligns across 8 bases. This CDR3 comprises 15 residues. Trimming removed 7 bases from V and 5 bases from J; junction bases left unmatched: 12. Per the germline V gene, CDR1 is SNHLY and CDR2 is FYNNEI. The CDR3 DNA follows: TGTGCCAGCATTGCCTTAGGGACAGGACTATATGGCTACACCTTC. This sequence encodes CASIALGTGLYGYTF.

J is TRBJ2-7 and V is TRBV7-8; 7 nucleotides align to TRBD2. V lost 3 bases and J lost 6; bases outside the gene matches: 11. From germline, CDR1 is SGHVS and CDR2 FQNEAQ. The CDR3 contains 15 residues. The CDR3 region is CASSFPQRGFLEQYF. The CDR3 bases are TGTGCCAGCAGCTTTCCCCAGCGGGGTTTCCTCGAGCAGTACTTC.

V usage is TRBV7-2 and J usage is TRBJ2-7; TRBD2 matches at 7 bases. V was pared by 2 bases and J by 1 base, with 5 bases of the junction left unmatched. The germline V gene has CDR1 SGHTA and CDR2 FQGNSA. The CDR3 has 15 amino acids. The CDR3 protein is CASSLRGGGSYEQYF. CDR3 nucleotide sequence: TGTGCCAGCAGCTTACGAGGCGGGGGTTCCTACGAGCAGTACTTC.

This clone was seen more than once but under ten times. The V gene is TRBV27, the J gene TRBJ1-1; a possible D gene is TRBD1 (6 bases). CDR3 length: 15 amino acids. Germline CDR1 MNHEY, CDR2 SMNVEV (reference sequence). V shed 3 bases and J shed 4 bases, with 15 bases lying between them. CDR3 loop: CASSLTGNRATEAFF. CDR3 DNA: TGTGCCAGCAGTTTGACAGGTAATCGGGCCACTGAAGCTTTCTTT.

Comment on this clone: The identical CDR3 is also encoded by other nucleotide sequences in the sample. V gene TRBV5-1 combines with J gene TRBJ1-2; D unclear. The CDR3 is 15 amino acids. Trimming shortened V by 0 bases and J by 0 bases, and 9 bases separated the two germline ends. Germline values: CDR1 SGHRS, CDR2 YFSETQ. The CDR3 bases are TGCGCCAGCAGCTTGGGGACTGGGACTAACTATGGCTACACCTTC. Translated, it gives CASSLGTGTNYGYTF.

Only one count was recorded for this clone. The chain carries TRBV6-5 and TRBJ2-5, with 14 bases identical to TRBD2. The CDR3 has 15 amino acids. Germline assignment: CDR1 MNHEY and CDR2 SVGAGI. Trimming removed 8 bases from V and 2 bases from J; junction bases left unmatched: 4. CDR3 region: CASRLAGGPQETQYF. CDR3 in DNA: TGTGCCAGCCGACTAGCGGGGGGGCCGCAAGAGACCCAGTACTTC.

The V and J genes are TRBV9 and TRBJ2-7; maybe TRBD2 (6 bases). The germline V gene encodes CDR1 SGDLS and CDR2 YYNGEE. Between the trimmed V and J ends, which lost 5 bases and 2 bases, there was a span of 20 bases. CDR3 size: 16 residues. The DNA of the CDR3 is TGTGCCAGCAGTCGGGACTCGGGCATTTTCGCCTACGAGCAGTACTTC. This gives the protein CASSRDSGIFAYEQYF.

This clone was recorded once. V is TRBV4-2 and J is TRBJ2-3; 8 bases are a match to TRBD2. CDR3 length: 16 amino acids. In germline, CDR1 is LGHNA, CDR2 YNFKEQ. V shed 0 bases, J shed 1 base, and the junction held 3 bases outside the gene matches. The DNA of the CDR3 is TGTGCCAGCAGCCAAGAACGAGCGGGGGGCACAGATACGCAGTATTTT. Translated: CASSQERAGGTDTQYF.

The genes are TRBV7-9 and TRBJ2-2; TRBD2 might be the D (5 bases). CDR1 and CDR2 (germline): SEHNR, FQNEAQ (reference sequence). Trimming left V 6 bases short and J 4 bases short, with 12 bases between. This CDR3 comprises 14 residues. CDR3 region: CASSKERITGELFF. Here the CDR3 DNA reads TGTGCCAGCAGTAAAGAGCGGATCACCGGGGAGCTGTTTTTT.

The J gene is TRBJ2-2, the V gene TRBV30; D is possibly TRBD1 (6 bases). The V end was cut by 5 bases, the J end by 1 base, with 26 bases between. This CDR3 region has 19 residues. Germline-derived CDR1 and CDR2 are GTSNPN and SVGIG (reference sequence). CDR3 coding DNA: TGTGCCTGGGTGAGACTGGGGGTCTCTCGGACAGTGAACACCGGGGAGCTGTTTTTT. It is translated as CAWVRLGVSRTVNTGELFF.

The chain carries TRBV4-1 and TRBJ1-5, with D perhaps TRBD1 (5 bases). This CDR3 is 16 amino acids long. Germline lookup yields CDR1 MGHRA and CDR2 YSYEKL. Trimming took off 4 bases at V and 4 bases at J, with 17 bases between the two ends. The CDR3 DNA reads TGCGCCAGCAGCCTCACGTGGGGCGTCGCGAATCAGCCCCAGCATTTT. It codes for CASSLTWGVANQPQHF.

The gene calls are TRBV19 and TRBJ2-2; D is unclear. The V end lost 1 base, the J end lost 5 bases, and 5 bases lay between the germline ends. The CDR3 is 13 residues long. CDR1 is LNHDA and CDR2 is SQIVND in the germline V gene (reference sequence). The CDR3, as DNA: TGTGCCAGTAGTATAGTCCAGACCGGGGAGCTGTTTTTT. This gives the protein CASSIVQTGELFF. The full variable domain, in which reference TRBV19 and TRBJ2-2 provide the parts outside the CDR3, is DGGITQSPKYLFRKEGQNVTLSCEQNLNHDAMYWYRQDPGQGLRLIYYSQIVNDFQKGDIAEGYSVSREKKESFPLTVTSAQKNPTAFYLCASSIVQTGELFFGEGSRLTVL.

The genes are TRBV7-9 and TRBJ2-1; TRBD2 agrees at 12 bases. After removal of 0 bases from V and 8 bases from J, the junction contained 5 bases not matched to a gene. The CDR3 length is 16 residues. Germline lookup yields CDR1 SEHNR and CDR2 FQNEAQ (reference sequence). The CDR3 sequence is CASSLAPSGGAYEQFF. CDR3 nucleotides: TGTGCCAGCAGCTTAGCGCCTAGCGGGGGGGCCTATGAGCAGTTCTTC.